This T cell receptor beta chain was identified in a study of control samples from healthy donors and cancer patients. Germline CDR1 and CDR2: SGDLS and YYNGEE. The CDR3 sequence is 12 residues long. V was trimmed by 5 bases and J by 8 bases, leaving 13 bases between them. Clones were read by immunoSEQ multiplex PCR, and TCRdb kept only the in-frame ones, dropping some. Of about 180,000 clones detected, roughly 92% appear once; the ten largest clones hold 1.2% to 1.5%. V and J are TRBV9 and TRBJ1-2; D gene uncertain. The receptor was derived from a man younger than 40 in good health. The sequenced sample consisted of blood. CDR3 bases: TGTGCCAGCAGTCGTCCCTTCGGGGGCTACACCTTC. The encoded protein is CASSRPFGGYTF.